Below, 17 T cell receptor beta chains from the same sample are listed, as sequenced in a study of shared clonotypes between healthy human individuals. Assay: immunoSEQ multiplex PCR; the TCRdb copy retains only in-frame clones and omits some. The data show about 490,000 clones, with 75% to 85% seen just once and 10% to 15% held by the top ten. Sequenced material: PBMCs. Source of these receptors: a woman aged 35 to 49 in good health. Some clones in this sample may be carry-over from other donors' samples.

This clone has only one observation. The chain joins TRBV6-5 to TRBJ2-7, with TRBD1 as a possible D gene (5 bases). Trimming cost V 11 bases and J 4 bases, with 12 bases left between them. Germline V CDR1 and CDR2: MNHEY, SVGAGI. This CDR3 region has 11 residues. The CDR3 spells CADWGEYEQYF. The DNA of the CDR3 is TGTGCCGACTGGGGCGAATACGAGCAGTACTTC.

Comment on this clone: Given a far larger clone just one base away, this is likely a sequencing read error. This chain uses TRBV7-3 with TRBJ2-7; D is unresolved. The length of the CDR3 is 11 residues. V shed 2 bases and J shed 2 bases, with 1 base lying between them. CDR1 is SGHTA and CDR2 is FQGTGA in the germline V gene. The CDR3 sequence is CASSLPYEQYF. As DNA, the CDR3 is TGTGCCAGCAGCTTACCCTACGAGCAGTACTTC. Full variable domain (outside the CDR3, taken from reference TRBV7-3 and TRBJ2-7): GAGVSQTPSNKVTEKGKYVELRCDPISGHTALYWYRQSLGQGPEFLIYFQGTGAADDSGLPNDRFFAVRPEGSVSTLKIQRTERGDSAVYLCASSLPYEQYFGPGTRLTVT.

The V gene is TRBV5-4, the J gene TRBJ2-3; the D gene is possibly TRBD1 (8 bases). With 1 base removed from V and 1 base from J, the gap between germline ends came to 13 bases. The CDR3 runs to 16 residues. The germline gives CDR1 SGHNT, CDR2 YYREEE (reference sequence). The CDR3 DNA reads TGTGCCAGCAGCTTGCCTACAGGGGGGGGCACAGATACGCAGTATTTT. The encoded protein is CASSLPTGGGTDTQYF.

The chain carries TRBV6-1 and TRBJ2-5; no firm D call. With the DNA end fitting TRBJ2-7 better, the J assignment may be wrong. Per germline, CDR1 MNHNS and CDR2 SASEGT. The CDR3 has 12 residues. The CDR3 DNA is TGTGCCAGCACCCGGACCTCCTACGAGCAGTACTTC. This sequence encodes CASTRTSYEQYF.

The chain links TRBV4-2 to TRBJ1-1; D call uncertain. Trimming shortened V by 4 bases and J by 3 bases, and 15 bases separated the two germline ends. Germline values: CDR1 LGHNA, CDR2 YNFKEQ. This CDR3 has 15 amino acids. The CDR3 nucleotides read TGTGCCAGCAGCCCCCCCAGCGCGGTATACACTGAAGCTTTCTTT. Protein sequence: CASSPPSAVYTEAFF.

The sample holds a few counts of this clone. In DNA, the CDR3 is TGTGCCAGCAGCTCGGACAGGGGTCAGCCCCAGCATTTT. Its translation is CASSSDRGQPQHF. The V gene is TRBV11-2, the J gene TRBJ1-5; 9 nucleotides agree with TRBD1. The CDR3 is 13 amino acids. Per germline, CDR1 SGHAT and CDR2 FQNNGV. Trimming at V came to 4 bases and at J to 6 bases, leaving 1 base not matched to a gene.

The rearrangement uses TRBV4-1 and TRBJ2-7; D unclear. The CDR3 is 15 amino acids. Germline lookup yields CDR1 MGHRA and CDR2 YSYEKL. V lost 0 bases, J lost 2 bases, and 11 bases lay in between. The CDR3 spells CASSQDRTTTYEQYF. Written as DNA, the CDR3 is TGCGCCAGCAGCCAAGATCGGACCACAACCTACGAGCAGTACTTC.

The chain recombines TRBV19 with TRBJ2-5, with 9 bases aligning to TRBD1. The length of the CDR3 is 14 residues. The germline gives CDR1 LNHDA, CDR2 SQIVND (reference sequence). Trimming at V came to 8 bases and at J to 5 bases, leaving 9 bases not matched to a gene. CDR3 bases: TGTGCCAGTGCCATACAGGGGGCTCGGGAGACCCAGTACTTC. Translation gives CASAIQGARETQYF.

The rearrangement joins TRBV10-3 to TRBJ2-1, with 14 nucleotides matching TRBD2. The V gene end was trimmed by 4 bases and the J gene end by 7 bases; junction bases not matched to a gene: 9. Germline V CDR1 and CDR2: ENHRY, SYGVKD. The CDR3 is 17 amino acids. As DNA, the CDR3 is TGTGCCATCAGTGCGTCGACTAGCGGGAGGGGGTCGAATGAGCAGTTCTTC. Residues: CAISASTSGRGSNEQFF.

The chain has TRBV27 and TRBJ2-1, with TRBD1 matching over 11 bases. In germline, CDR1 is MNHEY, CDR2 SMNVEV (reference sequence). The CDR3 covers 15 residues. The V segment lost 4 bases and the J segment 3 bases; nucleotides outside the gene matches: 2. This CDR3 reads CASSYGTGGYNEQFF. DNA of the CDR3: TGTGCCAGCAGTTACGGGACAGGGGGCTACAATGAGCAGTTCTTC.

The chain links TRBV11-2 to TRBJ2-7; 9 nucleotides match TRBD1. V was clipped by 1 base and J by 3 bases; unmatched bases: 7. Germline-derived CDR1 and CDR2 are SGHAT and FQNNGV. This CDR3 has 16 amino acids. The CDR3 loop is CASSLVGTGSYYEQYF. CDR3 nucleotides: TGTGCCAGCAGCTTAGTCGGGACAGGGTCTTACTACGAGCAGTACTTC.

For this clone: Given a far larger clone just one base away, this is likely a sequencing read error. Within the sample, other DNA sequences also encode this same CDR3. Here the CDR3 reads CASSLQGNIGANVLTF. CDR3 coding DNA: TGCGCCAGCAGCCTACAGGGAAATATTGGGGCCAACGTCCTGACTTTC. The V call is TRBV11-2, the J call TRBJ2-6; D possibly corresponds to TRBD1 (6 bases). The germline gives CDR1 SGHAT, CDR2 FQNNGV. The CDR3 has 16 amino acids.

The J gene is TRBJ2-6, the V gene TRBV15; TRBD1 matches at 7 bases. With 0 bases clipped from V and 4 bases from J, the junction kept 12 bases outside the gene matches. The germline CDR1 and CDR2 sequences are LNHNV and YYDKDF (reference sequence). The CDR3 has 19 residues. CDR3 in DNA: TGTGCCACCAGCAGAGATCGTGTGACAGGGTACTACGGGGCCAACGTCCTGACTTTC. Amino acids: CATSRDRVTGYYGANVLTF. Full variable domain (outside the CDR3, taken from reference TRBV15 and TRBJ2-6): DAMVIQNPRYQVTQFGKPVTLSCSQTLNHNVMYWYQQKSSQAPKLLFHYYDKDFNNEADTPDNFQSRRPNTSFCFLDIRSPGLGDTAMYLCATSRDRVTGYYGANVLTFGAGSRLTVL.

The CDR3, as DNA: TGTGCCAGTATCGAGACAGATACGCAGTATTTT. Protein: CASIETDTQYF. This sequence joins TRBV19 and TRBJ2-3; D call uncertain. Trimming removed 7 bases from V and 3 bases from J, with 5 bases in between. This CDR3 region has 11 residues. CDR1 is LNHDA, CDR2 SQIVND, per germline (reference sequence).

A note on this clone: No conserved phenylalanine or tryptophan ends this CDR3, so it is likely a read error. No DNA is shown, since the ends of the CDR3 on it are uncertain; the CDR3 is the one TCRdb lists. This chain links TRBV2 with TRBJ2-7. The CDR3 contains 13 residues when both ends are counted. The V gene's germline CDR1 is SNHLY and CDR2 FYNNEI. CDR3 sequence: CASSAGPAYDYVL.

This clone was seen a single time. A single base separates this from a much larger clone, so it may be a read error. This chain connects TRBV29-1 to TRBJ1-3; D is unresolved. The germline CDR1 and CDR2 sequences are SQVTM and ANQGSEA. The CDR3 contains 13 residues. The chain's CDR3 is CSVIGLVGNTIHF. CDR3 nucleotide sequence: TGCAGCGTTATTGGACTCGTTGGAAACACCATACATTTT.

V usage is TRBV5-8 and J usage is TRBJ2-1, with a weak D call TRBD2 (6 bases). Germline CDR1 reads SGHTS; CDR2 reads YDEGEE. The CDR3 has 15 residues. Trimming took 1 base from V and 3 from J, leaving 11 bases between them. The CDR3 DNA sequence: TGTGCCAGCAGCTTGCGCGGGATGGACTACAATGAGCAGTTCTTC. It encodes CASSLRGMDYNEQFF.